Listed below are T cell receptor beta chains from one sample, sequenced in a study of lung T cells in sarcoidosis with Löfgren's syndrome. In TCRdb, the reads were re-called with MiXCR into one record per CDR3 protein. The sample yields 2,000 to 3,000 distinct CDR3 sequences, about 21% seen once. Sequencing input: CD4+ T cells from bronchoalveolar lavage. These TCRs come from a human donor with sarcoidosis (Löfgren's syndrome or another form), or a control subject (not recorded which). CDR3s include the opening cysteine and the closing phenylalanine or tryptophan. Each record gives: clone size, V gene, J gene, CDR3 protein. Size is stated for part of the rows, as once, few or many counts, or as a class when the clone is expanded.

abundance: medium-sized
v_gene: TRBV24-1
j_gene: TRBJ2-1
CDR3aa: CATAVPTYNEQFF

abundance: medium-sized
v_gene: TRBV6-2/TRBV6-3
j_gene: TRBJ1-2
CDR3aa: CASSYGTGAPSGGYTF

abundance: medium-sized
v_gene: TRBV28
j_gene: TRBJ1-5
CDR3aa: CASSFGRVSNQPQHF

abundance: medium-sized
v_gene: TRBV18
j_gene: TRBJ2-1
CDR3aa: CASSEAGSSYNEQFF

abundance: NA
v_gene: TRBV2
j_gene: TRBJ2-5
CDR3aa: CASGAERGETQYF

abundance: many
v_gene: TRBV3-1
j_gene: TRBJ2-7
CDR3aa: CASSQGLNEQYF

abundance: NA
v_gene: TRBV2
j_gene: TRBJ2-7
CDR3aa: CASSEGVSGDEQYF

abundance: medium-sized
v_gene: TRBV12-3/TRBV12-4
j_gene: TRBJ2-3
CDR3aa: CASSLEQTTDTQYF

abundance: medium-sized
v_gene: TRBV11-2
j_gene: TRBJ2-3
CDR3aa: CASSLVGAREDTQYF

abundance: medium-sized
v_gene: TRBV10-3
j_gene: TRBJ1-2
CDR3aa: CAISDGTDRQGSYGYTF

abundance: medium-sized
v_gene: TRBV11-3
j_gene: TRBJ2-3
CDR3aa: CASSLDGNTDTQYF

abundance: many
v_gene: TRBV10-3
j_gene: TRBJ1-2
CDR3aa: CAISSSITGYTF

abundance: NA
v_gene: TRBV2
j_gene: TRBJ2-3
CDR3aa: CASSGMGRDAQYF

abundance: many
v_gene: TRBV10-3
j_gene: TRBJ2-7
CDR3aa: CAISSGQGDREQYF

abundance: medium-sized
v_gene: TRBV9
j_gene: TRBJ2-3
CDR3aa: CASSLLGGLEDTQYF

abundance: NA
v_gene: TRBV7-2
j_gene: TRBJ2-3
CDR3aa: CASNLVLRTQCF